The rows below give T cell receptor beta chains drawn from one sample of a study of blood T cell repertoires in COVID-19. Clones were read by immunoSEQ multiplex PCR, and TCRdb kept only the in-frame ones, dropping some. The sample shows about 250,000 clones, roughly four fifths of them seen only once. The sample comprised peripheral blood. These receptors all come from a man aged 80 or over with acute or convalescent COVID-19. Each CDR3 is given with its conserved first and last residue. Each record gives: CDR3 protein, CDR3 DNA, clone size, J gene, V gene, D gene. D genes are given only for firm matches. Not every row has a clone size; where given, it reads once, few, many or a size class.

CDR3: CAWDTSYNSPLHF; DNA: TGTGCCTGGGACACTTCCTATAATTCACCCCTCCACTTT; size: -; J: TRBJ1-6; V: TRBV30; D: -
CDR3: CASSLSGGVSYEQYF; DNA: TGTGCCAGCAGCCTTAGCGGGGGGGTTTCCTACGAGCAGTACTTC; size: -; J: TRBJ2-7; V: TRBV11-3; D: TRBD2
CDR3: CAGRGGQGGQPQHF; DNA: TGTGCCGGGAGAGGGGGACAGGGGGGACAGCCCCAGCATTTT; size: -; J: TRBJ1-5; V: TRBV28; D: TRBD1
CDR3: CASNSDNPGGYTF; DNA: TGTGCCAGCAATTCGGACAACCCCGGAGGCTACACCTTC; size: -; J: TRBJ1-2; V: TRBV6-6; D: -
CDR3: CASSVQGEIAGELFF; DNA: TGTGCCAGCAGTGTACAGGGTGAGATCGCCGGGGAGCTGTTTTTT; size: -; J: TRBJ2-2; V: TRBV2; D: -
CDR3: CASSQDWAGGRNEQFF; DNA: TGCGCCAGCAGCCAAGATTGGGCGGGGGGCAGGAATGAGCAGTTCTTC; size: few; J: TRBJ2-1; V: TRBV4-1; D: TRBD2
CDR3: CATSDWGRQENTGELFF; DNA: TGTGCCACCAGTGATTGGGGGCGACAGGAGAACACCGGGGAGCTGTTTTTT; size: few; J: TRBJ2-2; V: TRBV24-1; D: -
CDR3: CASSNGQRSSYEQYF; DNA: TGTGCCAGCAGTAACGGACAGCGAAGCTCCTACGAGCAGTACTTC; size: -; J: TRBJ2-7; V: TRBV27; D: -
CDR3: CASSLALGENSPLHF; DNA: TGTGCCAGCAGCTTAGCGCTTGGAGAGAATTCACCCCTCCACTTT; size: -; J: TRBJ1-6; V: TRBV7-9; D: -
CDR3: CAWSGGRYSNQPQHF; DNA: TGTGCCTGGAGTGGTGGGCGTTACAGCAATCAGCCCCAGCATTTT; size: -; J: TRBJ1-5; V: TRBV30; D: -
CDR3: CASSLPGRGYTF; DNA: TGTGCCAGCAGTCTCCCAGGCAGGGGCTACACCTTC; size: -; J: TRBJ1-2; V: TRBV12-3/TRBV12-4; D: -
CDR3: CASSLVGQGSGEKLFF; DNA: TGTGCCAGCAGCTTAGTAGGACAGGGCTCCGGTGAAAAACTGTTTTTT; size: many; J: TRBJ1-4; V: TRBV13; D: TRBD1
CDR3: CASIFSTGTYGYTF; DNA: TGTGCCAGCATCTTCTCGACAGGGACCTATGGCTACACCTTC; size: -; J: TRBJ1-2; V: TRBV6-6; D: TRBD1
CDR3: CASRRGGDRAYEQYF; DNA: TGTGCCAGTAGGAGAGGGGGGGACAGGGCCTACGAGCAGTACTTC; size: -; J: TRBJ2-7; V: TRBV19; D: TRBD1